This T cell receptor (beta chain) was retrieved from a study of T cell repertoires in cytomegalovirus infection (dated by TCRdb to between 2018 and 2021). Some background on the complete study: The HLA type of each donor mattered for the analysis, because public TCR beta signatures pointed to carriage of CMV infection along with the matching HLA type.

Of note for this clonotype: No antigen is known for it. Base qualities were left out, and no much larger clone turns up one base away.

Data came from an Illumina HiSeq 1500. Through fastp at Q25 and MiXCR, TCRdb rebuilt clones from the public reads, retaining in-frame beta chains. All rows with the same CDR3 protein become a single entry with the most common DNA and genes. This sample lists around 530,000 distinct CDR3 sequences; 26% were detected once. Jointly, the top ten make up less than 15% of the sample. The full study reports these points: In both this cohort and an independent cohort of approximately 350 donors, the cumulative frequency of public TCR beta family members distinguished carriers of CMV infection plus the relevant HLA type. The ex vivo response was dominated by HLA-C-restricted CMV-specific TCR beta clonotypes, which also provided the single most frequent clonotype in two of eight donors.

The specimen was PBMCs. This TCR derives from a human donor in good health (CMV status not recorded). Some clones in this sample may be carry-over from other donors' samples.

The CDR3 protein is CASSEYSSGNTIYF. The DNA sequence is given as TGTGCCAGCAGTGAATACAGCTCTGGAAACACCATATATTTT. The sequence joins TRBV25-1 to TRBJ1-3, with the D gene not confidently named. The cysteine opens and the phenylalanine closes a CDR3 of 14 amino acids. The entry retains the CDR3 DNA only, 42 bases that are in frame from base 1. A distance of 3 bases separates the germline ends of V and J, which lose 0 bases and 0 bases respectively. Taken from the germline V gene, the CDR1 and CDR2 loops are MGHDK and SYGVNS.